The T cell receptor (beta chain) described here comes from a study of T cells after yellow fever vaccination. The overall study: Preparation of the low-cell-number fractions used SMART-Seq v4 Ultra Low Input. Study outcomes and limitations: Most clones from primary vaccination resurfaced after the booster (under 97% CD4, over 75% CD8). Abundant clonotypes from the bulk population could contaminate FACS-sorted repertoires.

This clonotype was detected a few times. Its antigen remains unknown. A process of 5'RACE template switching, which added a universal primer site and UMIs, was used to make TCR cDNA. Using its own MiXCR run on the 5' RACE reads, TCRdb lists one record per CDR3 protein. In the table there are roughly 520,000 distinct CDR3 sequences, 20% to 25% of which are singletons. From germline, CDR1 is SGHTA and CDR2 FQGNSA. V shed 7 bases, J shed 3 bases, and the junction held 13 bases outside the gene matches. The CDR3 loop spans 16 amino acids. The chain links TRBV7-2 to TRBJ2-5; 8 bases are shared with TRBD2. The specimen comprised PBMCs, sampled roughly 23 days after the first yellow fever vaccination. This sequence originates from a man between 18 and 35 years old who received the YFV17D yellow fever vaccine. The CDR3 DNA follows: TGTGCCAGCACCCCGGGACTAGGCATGGGAAAAGAGACCCAGTACTTC. This translates into CASTPGLGMGKETQYF.